What follows is one TCR beta chain and its context. No antigen is known for it. PBMCs yielded sorted CD4+ and CD8+ T cells. Extraction and reverse transcription of RNA yielded cDNA as the sequencing template. Using immunoSEQ multiplex PCR, the repertoire was profiled, and TCRdb retains in-frame clones only, with some absent. The profile shows approximately 150,000 clones, roughly 66% of them singletons. The data stem from a study of CD8+ T cells in alopecia areata. Study details: The drug, oral tofacitinib, was given to treated patients at 5 to 10 mg twice daily. Treatment with tofacitinib (6 to 18 months) was followed by 6 months off drug.

The CDR3 totals 14 residues. The germline CDR1 and CDR2 sequences are SGHDT and YYEEEE. The J segment lost 8 bases and the V segment lost 2 bases, leaving 4 bases of the junction unmatched. Study-wide points: Lesional scalp exceeded normal scalp in clonality, especially in alopecia totalis/universalis.

The sample was CD8+ T cells sorted from blood, taken at week 0. This receptor was identified in a human donor with alopecia areata. The rearrangement uses TRBV5-6 and TRBJ2-1; TRBD2 agrees at 10 bases. The CDR3 bases are TGTGCCAGCAGCTTTCCTAGCGGGGGCTATGAGCAGTTCTTC. This codes for CASSFPSGGYEQFF.